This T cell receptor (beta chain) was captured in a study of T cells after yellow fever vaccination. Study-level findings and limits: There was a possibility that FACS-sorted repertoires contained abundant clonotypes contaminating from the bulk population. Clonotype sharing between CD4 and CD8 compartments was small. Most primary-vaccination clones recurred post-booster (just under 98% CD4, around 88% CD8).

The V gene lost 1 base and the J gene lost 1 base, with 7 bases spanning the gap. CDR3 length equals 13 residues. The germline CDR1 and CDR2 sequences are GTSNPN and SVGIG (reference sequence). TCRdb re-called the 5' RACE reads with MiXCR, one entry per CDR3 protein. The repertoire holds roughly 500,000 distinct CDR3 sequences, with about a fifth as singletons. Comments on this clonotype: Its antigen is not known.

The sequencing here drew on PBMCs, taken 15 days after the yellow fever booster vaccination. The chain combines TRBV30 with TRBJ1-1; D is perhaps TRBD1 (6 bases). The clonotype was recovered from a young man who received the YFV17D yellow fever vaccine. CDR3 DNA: TGTGCCTGGAGTGGACAGGCGAACACTGAAGCTTTCTTT. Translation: CAWSGQANTEAFF.